This T cell receptor beta chain was captured by sequencing in a study of cytomegalovirus exposure and HLA in healthy donors. Background on the study: Early on, a data release was issued that held 80 million or so unique TCRs from HLA-typed donors. Study-level results: By a later analysis, the bulk of CMV-associated TCR beta chains appeared HLA-restricted. Versus the roughly 700-donor mean, an Asian-associated ancestry cluster reportedly showed fewer N-insertions in a later analysis. Confirmation was obtained in vitro that three CMV-associated chains are specific for CMV antigens.

Comment on this clone: Its antigen is unknown.

Germline CDR1 reads MNHEY; CDR2 reads SVGAGI. There are 15 residues in the CDR3. Germline trimming cut 2 bases from V and 6 bases from J; bases unmatched to any gene: 6. The PCR employed 60 Vbeta primers together with 13 Jbeta primers. Data came from immunoSEQ multiplex PCR; TCRdb stores just in-frame clones and leaves some out. The data show about 200,000 clones, and the top ten clones hold roughly 1.2%. This TCR came from a girl aged 2 to 10 in good health and CMV-seropositive. The sequenced sample was PBMCs. The rearrangement uses TRBV6-5 and TRBJ2-1; 8 bases agree with TRBD1. The CDR3 region has the DNA TGTGCCAGCAGTTACCTAGGACAGGGCGGCAATGAGCAGTTCTTC. Amino acid sequence: CASSYLGQGGNEQFF.